Shown below are 6 T cell receptor beta chains from a single sample sequenced in a study of CD8+ T cells in alopecia areata. Treatment specified: oral pan-JAK inhibitor, 5-10 mg twice daily. cDNA reverse transcribed from extracted RNA served as the sequencing template. Here immunoSEQ multiplex PCR was the method, and the copy in TCRdb shows in-frame clones only, minus some. The sample consists of fewer than 250,000 clones, approximately 60% of them appearing once. The sample consisted of CD4+ T cells sorted from blood, taken at week 4, from a patient treated with tofacitinib. Receptors were obtained from a human donor with alopecia areata.

The genes are TRBV28 and TRBJ1-2, with no clear D. This CDR3 has 15 residues. Trimming cost V 4 bases and J 0 bases, with 12 bases left between them. Germline CDR1 MDHEN, CDR2 SYDVKM. This chain's CDR3 is CASSWGGIANYGYTF. The CDR3 nucleotides read TGTGCCAGCAGTTGGGGAGGGATAGCTAACTATGGCTACACCTTC.

The chain has TRBV27 and TRBJ1-1; D ambiguous. V was pared by 1 base and J by 6 bases, with 9 bases between. The CDR3 spans 13 residues. The germline CDR1 and CDR2 sequences are MNHEY and SMNVEV (reference sequence). Here the CDR3 DNA reads TGTGCCAGCAGTTTATATCTAGGTGCTGAAGCTTTCTTT. Protein sequence: CASSLYLGAEAFF.

The chain couples TRBV15 to TRBJ2-5; 7 bases align to TRBD2. V trimming: 1 base; J trimming: 4 bases; junction bases outside the gene matches: 6. Germline V gene sequence: CDR1 LNHNV, CDR2 YYDKDF (reference sequence). The CDR3 runs 15 residues. CDR3 loop: CATSRAGTMPETQYF. The CDR3 DNA sequence: TGTGCCACCAGCAGAGCCGGGACTATGCCAGAGACCCAGTACTTC. Filled out from reference TRBV15 and TRBJ2-5, the complete variable domain reads DAMVIQNPRYQVTQFGKPVTLSCSQTLNHNVMYWYQQKSSQAPKLLFHYYDKDFNNEADTPDNFQSRRPNTSFCFLDIRSPGLGDTAMYLCATSRAGTMPETQYFGPGTRLLVL.

The chain has TRBV27 and TRBJ1-1, with TRBD1 identical over 7 bases. Per the germline V gene, CDR1 is MNHEY and CDR2 is SMNVEV (reference sequence). V lost 6 bases, J lost 1 base, and 11 bases stayed unmatched. CDR3 length equals 16 residues. CDR3 amino acids: CASSRLLQGRNTEAFF. The CDR3 DNA reads TGTGCCAGCAGCCGTCTGTTACAGGGGAGGAACACTGAAGCTTTCTTT.

This chain joins TRBV10-2 and TRBJ2-2; possible D gene TRBD2, 5 bases. The CDR3 extends over 15 amino acids. The germline V gene has CDR1 WSHSY and CDR2 SAAADI. The germline V and J ends were trimmed by 3 bases and 1 base, with 9 bases remaining between them. The CDR3 protein is CASSDTGKNTGELFF. The CDR3 DNA is TGCGCCAGCAGTGATACGGGAAAGAACACCGGGGAGCTGTTTTTT.

V and J are TRBV5-4 and TRBJ2-7; D not resolved. CDR1 SGHNT and CDR2 YYREEE come from the germline V gene (reference sequence). V was pared by 4 bases and J by 2 bases, with 16 bases between. The CDR3 extends over 15 amino acids. Here the CDR3 DNA reads TGTGCCAGCAGCCACTGGGCCTCAAGACCCTACGAGCAGTACTTC. It codes for CASSHWASRPYEQYF.